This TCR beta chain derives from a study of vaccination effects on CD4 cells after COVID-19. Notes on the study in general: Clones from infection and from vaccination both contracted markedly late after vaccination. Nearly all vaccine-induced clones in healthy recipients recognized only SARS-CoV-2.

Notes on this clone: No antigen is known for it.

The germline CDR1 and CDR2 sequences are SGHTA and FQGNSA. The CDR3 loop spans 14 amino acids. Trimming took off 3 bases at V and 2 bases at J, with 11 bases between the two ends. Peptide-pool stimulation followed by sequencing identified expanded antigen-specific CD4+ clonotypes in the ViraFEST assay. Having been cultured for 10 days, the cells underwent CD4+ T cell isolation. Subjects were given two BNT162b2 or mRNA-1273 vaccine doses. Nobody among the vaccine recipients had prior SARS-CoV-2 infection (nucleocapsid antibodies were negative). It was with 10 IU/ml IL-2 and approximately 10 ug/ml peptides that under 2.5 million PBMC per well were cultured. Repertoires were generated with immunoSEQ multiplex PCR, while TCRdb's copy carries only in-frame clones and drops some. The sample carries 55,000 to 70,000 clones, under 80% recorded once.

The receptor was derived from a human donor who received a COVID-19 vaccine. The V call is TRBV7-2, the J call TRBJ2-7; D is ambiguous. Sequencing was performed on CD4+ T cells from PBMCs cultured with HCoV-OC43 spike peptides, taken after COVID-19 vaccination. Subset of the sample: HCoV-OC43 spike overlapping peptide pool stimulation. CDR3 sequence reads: CASSLVDGPYEQYV. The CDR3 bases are TGTGCCAGCAGCTTGGTCGACGGTCCCTACGAGCAGTACGTC.